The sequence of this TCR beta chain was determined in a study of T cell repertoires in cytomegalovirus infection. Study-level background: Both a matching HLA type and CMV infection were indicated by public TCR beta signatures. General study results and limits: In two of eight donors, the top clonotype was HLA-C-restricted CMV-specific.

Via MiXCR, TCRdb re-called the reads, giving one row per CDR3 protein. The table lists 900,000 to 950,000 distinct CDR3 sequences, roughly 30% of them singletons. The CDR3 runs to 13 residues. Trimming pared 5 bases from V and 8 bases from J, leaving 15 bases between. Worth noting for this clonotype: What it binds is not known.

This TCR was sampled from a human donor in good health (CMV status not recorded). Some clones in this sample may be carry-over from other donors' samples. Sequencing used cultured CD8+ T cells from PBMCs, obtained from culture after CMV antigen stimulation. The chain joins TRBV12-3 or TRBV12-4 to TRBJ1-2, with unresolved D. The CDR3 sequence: CASSLPGFGGYTF. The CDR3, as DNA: TGTGCCAGCAGTCTTCCGGGGTTCGGAGGCTACACCTTC.